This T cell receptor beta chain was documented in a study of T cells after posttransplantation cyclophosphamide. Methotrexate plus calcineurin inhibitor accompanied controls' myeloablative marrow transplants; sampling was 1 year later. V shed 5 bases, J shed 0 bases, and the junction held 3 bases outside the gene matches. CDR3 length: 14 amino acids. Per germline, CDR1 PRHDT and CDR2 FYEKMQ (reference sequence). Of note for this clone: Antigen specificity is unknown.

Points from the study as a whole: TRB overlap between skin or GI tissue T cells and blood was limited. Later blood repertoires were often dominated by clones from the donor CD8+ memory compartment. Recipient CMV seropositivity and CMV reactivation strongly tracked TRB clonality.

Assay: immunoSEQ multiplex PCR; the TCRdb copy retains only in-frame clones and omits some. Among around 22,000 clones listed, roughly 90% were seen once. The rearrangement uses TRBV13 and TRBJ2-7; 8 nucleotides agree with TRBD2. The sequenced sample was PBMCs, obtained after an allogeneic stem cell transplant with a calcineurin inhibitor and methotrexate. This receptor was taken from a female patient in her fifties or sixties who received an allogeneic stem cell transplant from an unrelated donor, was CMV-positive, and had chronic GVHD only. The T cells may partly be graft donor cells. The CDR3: CASSQGTSSYEQYF. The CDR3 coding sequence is TGTGCCAGCAGCCAGGGGACTAGCTCCTACGAGCAGTACTTC.